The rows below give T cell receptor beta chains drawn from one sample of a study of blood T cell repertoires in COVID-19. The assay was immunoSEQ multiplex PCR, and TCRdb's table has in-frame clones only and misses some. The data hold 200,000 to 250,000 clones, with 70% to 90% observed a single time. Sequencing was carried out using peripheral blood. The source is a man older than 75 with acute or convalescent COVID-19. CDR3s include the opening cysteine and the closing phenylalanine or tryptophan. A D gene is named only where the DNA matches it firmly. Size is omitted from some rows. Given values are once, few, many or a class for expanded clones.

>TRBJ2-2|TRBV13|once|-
TGTGCCAGCAGCTCGTTAGTTACGAACACCGGGGAGCTGTTTTTT
CASSSLVTNTGELFF
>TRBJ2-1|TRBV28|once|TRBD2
TGTGCCAGCAGTTACCGGACTAGCATAGGGGATGAGCAGTTCTTC
CASSYRTSIGDEQFF
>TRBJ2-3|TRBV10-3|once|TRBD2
TGTGCCATCAGTGAGCCGGGACTAGCGGGAGCTCCCACAGATACGCAGTATTTT
CAISEPGLAGAPTDTQYF
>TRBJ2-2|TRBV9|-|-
TGTGCCAGCAGCGTAGTGTCAGGGAACACCGGGGAGCTGTTTTTT
CASSVVSGNTGELFF
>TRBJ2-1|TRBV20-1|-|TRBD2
TGCAGTGCTAGTCGTAGCGGGAATGAGCAGTTCTTC
CSASRSGNEQFF
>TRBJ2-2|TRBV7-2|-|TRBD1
TGTGCCAGCAGCTCCAGGGGGTCCGGGGAGCTGTTTTTT
CASSSRGSGELFF
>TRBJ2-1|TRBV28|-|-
TGTGCCAGCAGTGATTTCCAGGGGAGCAATGAGCAGTTCTTC
CASSDFQGSNEQFF
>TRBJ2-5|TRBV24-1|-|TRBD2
TGTGCCACCAGTGAAGGACTAGCGGGCAAAGAGACCCAGTACTTC
CATSEGLAGKETQYF
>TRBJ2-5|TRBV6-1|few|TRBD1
TGTGCCAGCAGTGAACACAGGGGGCGTGAGACCCAGTACTTC
CASSEHRGRETQYF
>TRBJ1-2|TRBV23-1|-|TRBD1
TGCGCCAGCAGTCAAGGGGACAGGGAAAATGGCTACACCTTC
CASSQGDRENGYTF
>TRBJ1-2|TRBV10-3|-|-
TGTGCCATCAGTGAGTCTAGGGGAGGCGGCTACACCTTC
CAISESRGGGYTF
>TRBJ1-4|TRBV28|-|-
TGTGCCAGCAGTTCCGGGGGGCTGGGTGAAAAACTGTTTTTT
CASSSGGLGEKLFF
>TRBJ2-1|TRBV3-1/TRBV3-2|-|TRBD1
TGTGCCAGCAGCCAAGGAGACCCGGGACAGGGTGTCTTC
CASSQGDPGQGVF
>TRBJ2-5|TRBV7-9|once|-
TGTGCCAGCAGCTTACCACAGCAAGAGACCCAGTACTTC
CASSLPQQETQYF
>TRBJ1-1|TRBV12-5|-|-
TGTGCTAGTGGTTTGGACACCCTCACTGAAGCTTTCTTT
CASGLDTLTEAFF
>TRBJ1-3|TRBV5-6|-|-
TGTGCCAGCCTACTTGGGGGGTTCCCCTCTGGAAACACCATATATTTT
CASLLGGFPSGNTIYF
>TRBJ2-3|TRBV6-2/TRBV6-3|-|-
TGTGCCAGCAGTTACCTAGGCGCGCAGTATTTT
CASSYLGAQYF
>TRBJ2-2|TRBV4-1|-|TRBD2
TGCGCCAGCAGCCCTAGGACTAGCGGGAGGGCCTCGTCAACCGGGGAGCTGTTTTTT
CASSPRTSGRASSTGELFF
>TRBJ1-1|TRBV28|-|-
TGTGCCAGCAGTTGGGGGACATCCAACACTGAAGCTTTCTTT
CASSWGTSNTEAFF
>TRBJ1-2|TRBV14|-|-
TGTGCCAGCAGCCAAGGACCCCCGACGGGTTATGGCTACACCTTC
CASSQGPPTGYGYTF
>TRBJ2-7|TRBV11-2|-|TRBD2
TGTGCCAGCAGCTTAGATCTAAGACTAGCGGGAGTGGGCGAGCAGTACTTC
CASSLDLRLAGVGEQYF
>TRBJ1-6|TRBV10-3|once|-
TGTGCCATCAGTGAAGCGAATTCACCCCTCCACTTT
CAISEANSPLHF
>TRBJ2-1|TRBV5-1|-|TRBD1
TGCGCCAGCAGCACGACAGGGAACACCTACAATGAGCAGTTCTTC
CASSTTGNTYNEQFF
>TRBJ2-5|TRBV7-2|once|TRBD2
TGTGCCAGCAGTTCCGGGACTAGGACGGAGACCCAGTACTTC
CASSSGTRTETQYF
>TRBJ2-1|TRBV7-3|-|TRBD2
TGTGCCAGCAGCCAAACAGTCGGGAGGGCCACCTACAATGAGCAGTTCTTC
CASSQTVGRATYNEQFF
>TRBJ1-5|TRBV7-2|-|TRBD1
TGTGCCAGCAGCCCCAGGGGGGACCTGATATGGAGCAATCAGCCCCAGCATTTT
CASSPRGDLIWSNQPQHF
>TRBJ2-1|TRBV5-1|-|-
TGCGCCAGCAGCTTGAATACCCTAGCTCCGGAGCAGTTCTTC
CASSLNTLAPEQFF
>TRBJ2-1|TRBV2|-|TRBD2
TGTGCCAGCAGTGGAACGGGAGGCTACAATGAGCAGTTCTTC
CASSGTGGYNEQFF